These 9 T cell receptor beta chains were all obtained from the same sample, sequenced in a study of response to subunit inactivated influenza vaccine. TCRdb called the RT-PCR reads again in MiXCR, with one record for every CDR3 protein. In the table there are hundreds of thousands of distinct CDR3 sequences, about 11% of which are singletons. Sequences were derived from PBMCs from blood, sampled on the day of vaccination. The origin of the receptors is a man in his fifties or sixties who received an inactivated influenza vaccine.

This clonotype showed up just a few times. This chain joins TRBV9 and TRBJ2-1; possible D gene TRBD2, 7 bases. V dropped 3 bases and J dropped 3 bases, with 19 bases sitting between them. CDR3 size: 17 residues. CDR1 SGDLS and CDR2 YYNGEE come from the germline V gene. The CDR3 reads CASSGGRGGSIYNEQFF. CDR3 in DNA: TGTGCCAGCAGCGGGGGACGCGGGGGCTCTATCTACAATGAGCAGTTCTTC.

This clonotype showed up just a few times. The CDR3 region is CASSKGREETQYF. DNA of the CDR3: TGTGCCAGCAGTAAGGGACGCGAAGAGACCCAGTACTTC. The chain recombines TRBV28 with TRBJ2-5, with D perhaps being TRBD1 or TRBD2 (5 bases each). The germline V gene has CDR1 MDHEN and CDR2 SYDVKM. V shed 5 bases and J shed 3 bases, with 10 bases lying between them. The CDR3 extends over 13 amino acids.

V is TRBV7-9 and J is TRBJ1-5; D might be TRBD1 (5 bases). This CDR3 is 14 amino acids long. CDR1 is SEHNR and CDR2 is FQNEAQ in the germline V gene (reference sequence). Deletions cut 5 bases from V and 3 bases from J, with 11 bases between. The CDR3 sequence is CASSLGTNNQPQHF. CDR3 bases: TGTGCCAGCAGCCTCGGGACTAACAATCAGCCCCAGCATTTT.

Concerning this clonotype itself: The junction does not match germline at one end; this may be a read error. V is TRBV25-1 and J is TRBJ1-1; D may be TRBD1 (5 bases). Germline V gene sequence: CDR1 MGHDK, CDR2 SYGVNS. The CDR3 runs to 14 residues. The CDR3 here is CASGEGIKGAEAFF. The CDR3 DNA reads as TGTGCCAGCGGTGAGGGTATCAAAGGGGCTGAAGCTTTCTTT.

This clonotype was recorded a few times. The chain couples TRBV7-2 to TRBJ2-7; TRBD2 matches at 7 bases. With 3 bases clipped from V and 0 bases from J, the junction kept 2 bases outside the gene matches. This CDR3 is built from 14 residues. CDR1 is SGHTA and CDR2 is FQGNSA in the germline V gene. CDR3 amino acids: CASSLTSLSYEQYF. CDR3 coding DNA: TGTGCCAGCAGCTTGACTAGCCTCTCCTACGAGCAGTACTTC. The full variable domain, in which reference TRBV7-2 and TRBJ2-7 provide the parts outside the CDR3, is GAGVSQSPSNKVTEKGKDVELRCDPISGHTALYWYRQSLGQGLEFLIYFQGNSAPDKSGLPSDRFSAERTGGSVSTLTIQRTQQEDSAVYLCASSLTSLSYEQYFGPGTRLTVT.

The chain carries TRBV4-3 and TRBJ2-1; 9 nucleotides agree with TRBD2. Germline values: CDR1 LGHNA, CDR2 YSLEER. The ends lost 0 bases at V and 1 base at J; junction bases unmatched: 10. The CDR3 loop spans 19 amino acids. The CDR3 here is CASSQDPTGGGASYNEQFF. Here the CDR3 DNA reads TGCGCCAGCAGCCAAGACCCGACTGGCGGGGGGGCTTCCTACAATGAGCAGTTCTTC.

This clonotype has only a few counts. The rearrangement joins TRBV6-2 or TRBV6-3 to TRBJ2-7, with 8 bases that match TRBD1. The CDR3 spans 15 residues. Germline trimming cut 2 bases from V and 4 bases from J; bases unmatched to any gene: 7. Per germline, CDR1 MNHEY and CDR2 SVGEGT. The CDR3 loop reads CASSYGQGRTYEQYF. In DNA, the CDR3 is TGTGCCAGCAGTTACGGACAGGGAAGAACGTACGAGCAGTACTTC.

V is TRBV10-3 and J is TRBJ2-2; possibly TRBD1 or TRBD2 for D (5 bases each). Trimming left V 8 bases short and J 6 bases short, with 10 bases between. Germline lookup yields CDR1 ENHRY and CDR2 SYGVKD. The length of the CDR3 is 12 residues. CDR3 bases: TGTGCCATCGGGACCCCTCCCGGGGAGCTGTTTTTT. Protein product: CAIGTPPGELFF.

The chain employs TRBV5-1 and TRBJ2-7; TRBD1 matches at 8 bases. After removal of 2 bases from V and 5 bases from J, the junction contained 6 bases not matched to a gene. In germline, CDR1 is SGHRS, CDR2 YFSETQ. The CDR3 is made up of 14 amino acids. This CDR3 reads CASSFWTGSDEQYF. Here the CDR3 DNA reads TGCGCCAGCAGCTTCTGGACAGGGAGCGACGAGCAGTACTTC.